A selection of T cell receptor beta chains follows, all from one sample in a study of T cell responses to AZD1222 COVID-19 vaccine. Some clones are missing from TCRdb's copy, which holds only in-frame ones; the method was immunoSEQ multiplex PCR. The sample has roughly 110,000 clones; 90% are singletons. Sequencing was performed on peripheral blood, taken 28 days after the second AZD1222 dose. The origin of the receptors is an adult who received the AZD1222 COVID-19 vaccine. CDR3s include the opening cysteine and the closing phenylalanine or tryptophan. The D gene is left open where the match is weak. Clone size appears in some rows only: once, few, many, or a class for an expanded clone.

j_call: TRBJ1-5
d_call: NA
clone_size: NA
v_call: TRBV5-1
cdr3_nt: TGCGCCAGCAGCCCCACCGGCGACAATAGCAATCAGCCCCAGCATTTT
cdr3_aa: CASSPTGDNSNQPQHF

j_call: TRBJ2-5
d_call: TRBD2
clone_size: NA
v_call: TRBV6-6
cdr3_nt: TGTGCCAGCAGTAAGACTAGCGGGGGGGCGGTGACCCAGTACTTC
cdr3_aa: CASSKTSGGAVTQYF

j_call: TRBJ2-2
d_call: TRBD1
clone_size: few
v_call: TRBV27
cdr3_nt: TGTGCCAGCAGCCCTTACTGGACAGGGGTGATCGGGGAGCTGTTTTTT
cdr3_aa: CASSPYWTGVIGELFF

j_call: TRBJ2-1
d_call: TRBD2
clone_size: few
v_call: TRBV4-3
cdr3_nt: TGCGCCAGCAGCCAAGGACTAGCCAATGAGCAGTTCTTC
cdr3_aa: CASSQGLANEQFF

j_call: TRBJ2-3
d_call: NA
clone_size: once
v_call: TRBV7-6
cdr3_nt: TGTGCCAGCAGCTTAATGTCGGCCGATACGCAGTATTTT
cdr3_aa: CASSLMSADTQYF

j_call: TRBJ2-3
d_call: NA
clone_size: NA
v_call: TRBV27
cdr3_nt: TGTGCCAGCAGTTTGCAAAGGGGTTACACAGATACGCAGTATTTT
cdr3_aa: CASSLQRGYTDTQYF

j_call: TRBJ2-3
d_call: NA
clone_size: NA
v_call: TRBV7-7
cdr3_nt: TGTGCTAGCAGCTTAGGTGCCAGGGGGGGGGAAGATACGCAGTATTTT
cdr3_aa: CASSLGARGGEDTQYF

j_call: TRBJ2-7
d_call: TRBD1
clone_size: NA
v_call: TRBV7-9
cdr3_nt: TGTGCCAGCAGCCCCCCGGGACAGCCCTACGAGCAGTACTTC
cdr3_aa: CASSPPGQPYEQYF

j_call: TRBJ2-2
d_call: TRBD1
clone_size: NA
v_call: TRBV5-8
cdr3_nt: TGTGCCAGCAGCTTGGGACAGGGATACACCGGGGAGCTGTTTTTT
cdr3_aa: CASSLGQGYTGELFF

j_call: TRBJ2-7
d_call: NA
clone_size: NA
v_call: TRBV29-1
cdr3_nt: TGCAGCGTTGGACATGTACTCTACGAGCAGTACTTC
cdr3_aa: CSVGHVLYEQYF

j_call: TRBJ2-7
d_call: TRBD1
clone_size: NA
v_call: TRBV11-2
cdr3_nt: TGTGCCAGCAGCACGGACAGGGCGCCACCCTACGAGCAGTACTTC
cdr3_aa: CASSTDRAPPYEQYF

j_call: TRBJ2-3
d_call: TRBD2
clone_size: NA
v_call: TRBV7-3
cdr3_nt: TGTGCCAGCAGCTTAACCCCGGCGGGGGGGAGCACAGATACGCAGTATTTT
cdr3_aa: CASSLTPAGGSTDTQYF

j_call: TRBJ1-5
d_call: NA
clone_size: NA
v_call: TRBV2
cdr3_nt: TGTGCCAGCAGTGAAGGGCGGGAAAATCAGCCCCAGCATTTT
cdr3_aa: CASSEGRENQPQHF